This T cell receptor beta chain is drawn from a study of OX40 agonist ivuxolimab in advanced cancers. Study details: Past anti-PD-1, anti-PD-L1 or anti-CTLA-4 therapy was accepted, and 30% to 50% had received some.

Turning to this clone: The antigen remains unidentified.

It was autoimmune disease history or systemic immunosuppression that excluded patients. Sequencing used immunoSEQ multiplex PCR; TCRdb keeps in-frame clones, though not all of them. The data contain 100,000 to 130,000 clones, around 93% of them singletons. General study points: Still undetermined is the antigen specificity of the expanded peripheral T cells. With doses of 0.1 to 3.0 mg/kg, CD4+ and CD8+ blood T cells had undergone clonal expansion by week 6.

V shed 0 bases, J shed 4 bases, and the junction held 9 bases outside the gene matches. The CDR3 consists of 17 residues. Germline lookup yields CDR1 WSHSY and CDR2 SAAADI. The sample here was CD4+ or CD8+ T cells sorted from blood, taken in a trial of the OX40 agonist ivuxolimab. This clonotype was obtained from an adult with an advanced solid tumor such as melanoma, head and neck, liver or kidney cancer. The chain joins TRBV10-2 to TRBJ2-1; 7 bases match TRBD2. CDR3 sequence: CASSESTGLAVYNEQFF. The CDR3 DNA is TGCGCCAGCAGTGAGTCGACCGGGCTAGCGGTATACAATGAGCAGTTCTTC.